The 7 T cell receptor beta chains below all came from one sample that was sequenced in a study of T cells after yellow fever vaccination. TCRdb reprocessed the 5' RACE reads with MiXCR, giving one entry per CDR3 protein. The sample lists about 160,000 distinct CDR3 sequences, around 7.3% occurring once. The sequencing used CD4+ T cells sorted from PBMCs, collected less than 6 days after the first yellow fever vaccination. The receptors were sampled from a man younger than 35 who received the YFV17D yellow fever vaccine.

This clonotype occurred many times. This chain joins TRBV7-9 and TRBJ2-3, with D possibly TRBD2 on 5 matching bases. V was pared by 3 bases and J by 7 bases, with 17 bases between. The CDR3 spans 15 residues. Germline CDR1 and CDR2: SEHNR and FQNEAQ (reference sequence). This chain's CDR3 is CASSFRHGKLNTQYF. CDR3 coding DNA: TGTGCCAGCAGCTTCAGACACGGGAAGTTGAATACGCAGTATTTT.

This clonotype was observed a handful of times. This sequence joins TRBV7-9 and TRBJ1-1, with D tentatively TRBD1 (6 bases). Germline V lookup: CDR1 SEHNR, CDR2 FQNEAQ (reference sequence). The V end was cut by 5 bases, the J end by 5 bases, with 12 bases between. This CDR3 comprises 13 residues. Here the CDR3 reads CASSAGGFTEAFF. The CDR3 DNA reads as TGTGCCAGCAGCGCGGGGGGCTTTACTGAAGCTTTCTTT.

This clonotype was seen many times. J is TRBJ2-3 and V is TRBV9, with a possible D match to TRBD1 (5 bases). The CDR3 is 14 amino acids. CDR1 is SGDLS, CDR2 YYNGEE, per germline. The V and J ends lost 0 bases and 5 bases respectively, with 10 bases between them. In nucleotides, the CDR3 is TGTGCCAGCAGCGTAGCTGGACACTTAGATACGCAGTATTTT. This translates into CASSVAGHLDTQYF.

In regard to this clonotype: At one boundary the junction diverges from the germline segment, which might be a read error. The rearrangement uses TRBV19 and TRBJ2-3, with TRBD2 matching 9 bases. Germline CDR1 LNHDA, CDR2 SQIVND (reference sequence). The CDR3 spans 17 residues. CDR3: CASSIGRGGLPTNTQYF. CDR3 in DNA: TGTGCCAGTAGTATTGGGCGGGGGGGCCTACCCACAAATACGCAGTATTTT.

This clonotype was picked up many times. V is TRBV12-3 or TRBV12-4 and J is TRBJ2-3; 11 nucleotides line up with TRBD1. V lost 7 bases to trimming and J lost 4 bases; unmatched junction nucleotides: 7. The CDR3 is 15 amino acids. The CDR3 region has the DNA TGTGCCAGCACCCGGGACAGGGGGGGCCCAGATACGCAGTATTTT. It translates to CASTRDRGGPDTQYF.

In this sample, this clonotype turned up a few times. The rearrangement joins TRBV25-1 to TRBJ1-5; 8 nucleotides line up with TRBD1. The junction had 8 bases not matched to a gene; V was cut back by 7 bases and J by 3 bases. Germline V lookup: CDR1 MGHDK, CDR2 SYGVNS. The CDR3 runs to 15 residues. The DNA for the CDR3 is TGTGCCAGCACGTCCAGGGGGCGGGTCAATCAGCCCCAGCATTTT. Protein: CASTSRGRVNQPQHF.

V gene TRBV15 combines with J gene TRBJ2-1; 9 bases agree with TRBD2. The CDR3 totals 16 residues. Germline trimming cut 1 base from V and 7 bases from J; bases unmatched to any gene: 8. The germline V gene encodes CDR1 LNHNV and CDR2 YYDKDF (reference sequence). The CDR3 is CATSRVGGGAGNEQFF. In DNA form, the CDR3 reads TGTGCCACCAGCAGAGTCGGCGGGGGGGCCGGGAATGAGCAGTTCTTC.